This entry lists 3 T cell receptor beta chains sequenced from one sample in a study of T cell responses to AZD1222 COVID-19 vaccine. TCRdb's copy holds only in-frame clones and misses some; the assay was immunoSEQ multiplex PCR. Of over 95,000 clones listed, about nine tenths are singletons. The sample here was peripheral blood, taken 28 days after the second AZD1222 dose. The receptors originated from an adult who received the AZD1222 COVID-19 vaccine.

V usage is TRBV27 and J usage is TRBJ1-1; TRBD1 might be the D (5 bases). Between the trimmed V and J ends, which lost 2 bases and 0 bases, there was a span of 13 bases. This CDR3 region has 16 residues. Germline V CDR1 and CDR2: MNHEY, SMNVEV (reference sequence). The CDR3 sequence is CASSLGTWGMNTEAFF. The CDR3, as DNA: TGTGCCAGCAGTTTAGGAACTTGGGGGATGAACACTGAAGCTTTCTTT.

The chain couples TRBV19 to TRBJ1-1; 9 bases are a match to TRBD1. The CDR3 extends over 16 amino acids. V trimming: 3 bases; J trimming: 1 base; junction bases outside the gene matches: 6. The germline gives CDR1 LNHDA, CDR2 SQIVND (reference sequence). DNA for the CDR3: TGTGCCAGTAGTATGCCACAGGGGGCCGGGAACACTGAAGCTTTCTTT. Its protein product is CASSMPQGAGNTEAFF. Supplemented by reference TRBV19 and TRBJ1-1, the full variable domain reads DGGITQSPKYLFRKEGQNVTLSCEQNLNHDAMYWYRQDPGQGLRLIYYSQIVNDFQKGDIAEGYSVSREKKESFPLTVTSAQKNPTAFYLCASSMPQGAGNTEAFFGQGTRLTVV.

The CDR3 DNA is TGTGCCAGCAGCTTTGGGGGGGTTAGTGAAAAACTGTTTTTT. Its protein is CASSFGGVSEKLFF. The chain combines TRBV11-2 with TRBJ1-4; possible D gene TRBD1, 5 bases. This CDR3 is built from 14 residues. V was clipped by 3 bases and J by 7 bases, with 12 bases between them. CDR1 is SGHAT and CDR2 is FQNNGV in the germline V gene. The whole variable domain, remainder taken from reference TRBV11-2 and TRBJ1-4, is EAGVAQSPRYKIIEKRQSVAFWCNPISGHATLYWYQQILGQGPKLLIQFQNNGVVDDSQLPKDRFSAERLKGVDSTLKIQPAKLEDSAVYLCASSFGGVSEKLFFGSGTQLSVL.